This TCR beta chain appears in the sequencing data of a study of CD8 T cells in Susac syndrome. Study-level findings and limits: Susac-specific public clones were found in both the total CD8+ and the CD8+ TEMRA repertoires, with over 15 in the former and roughly 5 in the latter.

The authors reverse transcribed roughly 0.5 to 1 ug RNA with random hexamers. Using its own MiXCR run on the immunoSEQ multiplex PCR reads, TCRdb lists one record per CDR3 protein. The repertoire holds about 150,000 distinct CDR3 sequences, with approximately 95% as singletons. Regarding this clonotype: Antigen: not known.

Purification of the CD8+ and CD4+ T cells relied on negative isolation, and TEMRA cells underwent FACS enrichment. V shed 7 bases, J shed 4 bases, and the junction held 11 bases outside the gene matches. The V gene's germline CDR1 is MDHEN and CDR2 SYDVKM. This CDR3 comprises 15 residues. The chain employs TRBV28 and TRBJ2-5, with 8 bases aligning to TRBD2. The clonotype was recovered from a human donor with Susac syndrome. Sequences were obtained from CD8+ T cells from PBMCs. The CDR3 region is CASTQVAGRVETQYF. The CDR3 DNA is TGTGCCAGCACGCAGGTGGCCGGGAGGGTAGAGACCCAGTACTTC.